Below, one TCR beta chain is given with its context. These data come from a study of T cell changes during pregnancy in multiple sclerosis. Trimming took off 4 bases at V and 1 base at J, with 10 bases between the two ends. The CDR3 length is 14 residues. CDR1 and CDR2 (germline): MNHEY, SVGAGI. Profiled with immunoSEQ multiplex PCR; TCRdb holds only in-frame clones, not every one. The sample shows around 72,000 clones, 91% of them seen only once. This sequence originates from a female donor in good health, enrolled as a control in a pregnancy study. The material was peripheral blood, obtained in the third trimester of pregnancy. The chain uses TRBV6-5 and TRBJ1-1, with D tentatively TRBD1 (6 bases). The CDR3, as DNA: TGTGCCAGCAGTTTACGGACAGCGAACACTGAAGCTTTCTTT. This encodes CASSLRTANTEAFF.